Presented here are 5 T cell receptor beta chains from one specimen sequenced in a study of OX40 agonist ivuxolimab in advanced cancers. Only in-frame clones appear in the TCRdb table, and some are missing; sequencing was by immunoSEQ multiplex PCR. The sample lists about 62,000 clones, more than 90% occurring once. The sequencing here drew on CD4+ or CD8+ T cells sorted from blood, taken in a trial of the OX40 agonist ivuxolimab. These TCRs come from an adult with an advanced solid tumor such as melanoma, head and neck, liver or kidney cancer.

The chain uses TRBV2 and TRBJ2-1; 8 bases agree with TRBD2. The V gene's germline CDR1 is SNHLY and CDR2 FYNNEI. V gave up 1 base and J gave up 16 bases; unmatched junction bases: 9. The CDR3 runs to 13 residues. The CDR3, as DNA: TGTGCCAGCAGTGAAGGGCCGGGGGGGAATAAATTCTTC. Translated, it gives CASSEGPGGNKFF.

The V call is TRBV30, the J call TRBJ2-5; D gene ambiguous. CDR1 is GTSNPN and CDR2 is SVGIG in the germline V gene (reference sequence). This CDR3 is built from 13 residues. V gave up 6 bases and J gave up 5 bases, with 16 bases separating them. CDR3 in DNA: TGTGCCTGCCATTTGGGGATTGGGGAGACCCAGTACTTC. This encodes CACHLGIGETQYF.

The CDR3 region has the DNA TGTGCCAGCAGCGCAAACAGGGCCCCCGATACGCAGTATTTT. It codes for CASSANRAPDTQYF. V usage is TRBV7-9 and J usage is TRBJ2-3; D might be TRBD1 (6 bases). The CDR3 has 14 amino acids. Germline V gives CDR1 SEHNR, CDR2 FQNEAQ (reference sequence). With 5 bases removed from V and 6 bases from J, the gap between germline ends came to 15 bases.

This rearrangement joins TRBV7-8 to TRBJ1-4, with D perhaps matching TRBD1 (6 bases). The CDR3 is 18 amino acids. Looked up from germline, CDR1 is SGHVS and CDR2 is FQNEAQ. With 1 base removed from V and 0 bases from J, the gap between germline ends came to 15 bases. The CDR3 is CASSLVTGRLATNEKLFF. The DNA of the CDR3 is TGTGCCAGCAGCTTAGTTACAGGGCGCCTTGCAACTAATGAAAAACTGTTTTTT.

This clone was found a few times. The chain recombines TRBV6-1 with TRBJ2-5; TRBD2 aligns across 8 bases. With V trimmed by 2 bases and J by 4 bases, 9 bases remained unmatched. Per germline, CDR1 MNHNS and CDR2 SASEGT. This CDR3 is 16 amino acids long. CDR3 nucleotides: TGTGCCAGCAGTGAAATTTGGGACGGGGGGGCAGAGACCCAGTACTTC. This codes for CASSEIWDGGAETQYF.